This T cell receptor beta chain was captured by sequencing in a study of post-analysis software for immune sequencing data. Study-wide results and caveats: Normalized Chao1 diversity in multiple sclerosis patients fell significantly below that of controls. F measure showed strong co-clustering of same-batch samples. The five TRBV segments detected at higher frequency in patients than in controls included TRBV5-6, TRBV5-1 and TRBV20-1.

Notes on this clonotype: Its antigen is not known. This CDR3 is missing its conserved last phenylalanine or tryptophan, likely due to a read error.

V was pared by 0 bases and J by 6 bases, with 2 bases of the junction left unmatched. Per germline, CDR1 PRHDT and CDR2 FYEKMQ (reference sequence). The CDR3 totals 15 residues. Researchers reported that TCR beta cDNA libraries carried unique molecular identifiers. T cells numbering roughly 1 to 10 million yielded 450,000 to 600,000 cDNA molecules. TCRdb passed the PCR reads through MiXCR, listing each CDR3 protein once. The repertoire consists of roughly 800,000 distinct CDR3 sequences, with 53% occurring once and the leading ten covering about 4.8%. V gene TRBV13 combines with J gene TRBJ2-3; 11 bases match TRBD2. The clonotype was recovered from a girl aged 10-17 years with multiple sclerosis. Sequencing was carried out using blood. CDR3 region: CASSLGLAGADTQYC. For the CDR3, the DNA is TGTGCCAGCAGCTTAGGACTAGCGGGGGCGGATACGCAGTATTGT.